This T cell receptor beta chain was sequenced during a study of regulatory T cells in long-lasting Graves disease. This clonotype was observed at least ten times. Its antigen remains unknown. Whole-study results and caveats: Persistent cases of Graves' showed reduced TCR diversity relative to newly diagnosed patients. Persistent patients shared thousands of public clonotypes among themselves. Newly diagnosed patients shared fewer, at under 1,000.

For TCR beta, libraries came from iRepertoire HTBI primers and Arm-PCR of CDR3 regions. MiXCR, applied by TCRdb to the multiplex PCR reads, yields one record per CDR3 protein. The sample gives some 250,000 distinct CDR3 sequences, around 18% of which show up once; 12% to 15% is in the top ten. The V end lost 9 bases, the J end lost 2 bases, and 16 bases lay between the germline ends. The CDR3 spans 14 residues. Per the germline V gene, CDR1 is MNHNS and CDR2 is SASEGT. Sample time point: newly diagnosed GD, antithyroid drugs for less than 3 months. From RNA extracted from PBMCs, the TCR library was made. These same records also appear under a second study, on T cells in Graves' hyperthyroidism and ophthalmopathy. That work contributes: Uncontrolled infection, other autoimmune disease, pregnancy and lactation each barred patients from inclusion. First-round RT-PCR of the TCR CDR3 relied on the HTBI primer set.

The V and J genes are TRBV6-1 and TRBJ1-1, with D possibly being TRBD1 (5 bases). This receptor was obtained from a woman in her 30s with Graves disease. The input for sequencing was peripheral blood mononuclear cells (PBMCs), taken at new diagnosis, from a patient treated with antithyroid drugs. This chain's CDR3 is CASSEGPSNTEAFF. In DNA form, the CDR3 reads TGTGCCAGTTCCGAGGGGCCGTCAAACACTGAAGCTTTCTTT.